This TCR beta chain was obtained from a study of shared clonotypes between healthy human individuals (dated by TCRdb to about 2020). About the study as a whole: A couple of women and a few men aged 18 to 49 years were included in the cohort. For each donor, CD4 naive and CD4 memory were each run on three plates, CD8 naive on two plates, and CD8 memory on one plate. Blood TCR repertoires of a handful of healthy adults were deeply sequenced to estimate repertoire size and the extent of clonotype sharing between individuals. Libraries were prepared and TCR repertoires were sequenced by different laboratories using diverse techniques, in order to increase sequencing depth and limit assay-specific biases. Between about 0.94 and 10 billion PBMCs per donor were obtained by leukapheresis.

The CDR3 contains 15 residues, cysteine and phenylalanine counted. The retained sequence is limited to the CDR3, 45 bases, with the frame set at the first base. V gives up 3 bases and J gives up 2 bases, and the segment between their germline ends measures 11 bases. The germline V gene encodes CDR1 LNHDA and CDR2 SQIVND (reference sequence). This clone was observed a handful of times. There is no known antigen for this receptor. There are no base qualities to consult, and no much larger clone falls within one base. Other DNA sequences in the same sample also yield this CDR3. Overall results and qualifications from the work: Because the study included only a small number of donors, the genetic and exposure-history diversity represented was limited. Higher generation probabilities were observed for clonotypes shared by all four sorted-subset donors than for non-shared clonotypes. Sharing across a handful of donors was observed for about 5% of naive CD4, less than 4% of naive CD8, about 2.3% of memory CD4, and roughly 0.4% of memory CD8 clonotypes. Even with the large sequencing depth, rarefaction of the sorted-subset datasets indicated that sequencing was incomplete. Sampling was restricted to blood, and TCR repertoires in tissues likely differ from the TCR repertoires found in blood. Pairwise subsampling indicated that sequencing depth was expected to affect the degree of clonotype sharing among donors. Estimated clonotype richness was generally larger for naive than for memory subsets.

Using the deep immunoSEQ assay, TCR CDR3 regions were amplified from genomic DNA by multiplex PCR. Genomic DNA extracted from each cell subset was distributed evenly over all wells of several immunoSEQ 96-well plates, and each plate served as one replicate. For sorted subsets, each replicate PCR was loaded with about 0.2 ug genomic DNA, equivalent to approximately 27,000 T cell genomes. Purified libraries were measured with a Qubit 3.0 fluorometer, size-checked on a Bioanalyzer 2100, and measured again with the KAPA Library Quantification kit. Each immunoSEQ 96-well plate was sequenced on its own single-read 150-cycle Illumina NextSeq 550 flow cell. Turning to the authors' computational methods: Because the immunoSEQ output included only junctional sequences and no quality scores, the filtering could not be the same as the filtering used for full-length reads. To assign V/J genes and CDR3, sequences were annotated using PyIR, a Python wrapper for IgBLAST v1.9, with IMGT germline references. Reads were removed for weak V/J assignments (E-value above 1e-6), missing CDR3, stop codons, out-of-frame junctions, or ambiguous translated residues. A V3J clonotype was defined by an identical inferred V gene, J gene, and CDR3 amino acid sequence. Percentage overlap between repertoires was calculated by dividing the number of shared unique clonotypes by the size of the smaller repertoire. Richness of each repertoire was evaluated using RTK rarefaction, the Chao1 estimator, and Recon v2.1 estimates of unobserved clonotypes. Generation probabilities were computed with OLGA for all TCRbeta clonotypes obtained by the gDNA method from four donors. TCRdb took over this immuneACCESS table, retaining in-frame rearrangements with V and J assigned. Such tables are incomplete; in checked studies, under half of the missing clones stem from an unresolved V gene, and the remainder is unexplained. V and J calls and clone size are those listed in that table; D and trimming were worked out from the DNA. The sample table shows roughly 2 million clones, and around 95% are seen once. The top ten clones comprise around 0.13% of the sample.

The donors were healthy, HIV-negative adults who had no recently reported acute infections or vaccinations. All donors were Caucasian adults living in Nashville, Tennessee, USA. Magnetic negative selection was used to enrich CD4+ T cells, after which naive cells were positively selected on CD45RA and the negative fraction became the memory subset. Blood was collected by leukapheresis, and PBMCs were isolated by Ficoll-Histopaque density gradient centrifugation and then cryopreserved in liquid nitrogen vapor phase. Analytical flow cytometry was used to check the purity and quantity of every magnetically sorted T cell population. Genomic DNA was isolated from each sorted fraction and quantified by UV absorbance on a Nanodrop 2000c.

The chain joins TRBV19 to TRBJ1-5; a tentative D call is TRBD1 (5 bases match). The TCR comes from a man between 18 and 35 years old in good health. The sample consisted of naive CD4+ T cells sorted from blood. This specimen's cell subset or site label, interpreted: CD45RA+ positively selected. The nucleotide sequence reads TGTGCCAGTAGTATTCGAGGAGGGGGCAATCAGCCCCAGCATTTT. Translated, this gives CASSIRGGGNQPQHF.